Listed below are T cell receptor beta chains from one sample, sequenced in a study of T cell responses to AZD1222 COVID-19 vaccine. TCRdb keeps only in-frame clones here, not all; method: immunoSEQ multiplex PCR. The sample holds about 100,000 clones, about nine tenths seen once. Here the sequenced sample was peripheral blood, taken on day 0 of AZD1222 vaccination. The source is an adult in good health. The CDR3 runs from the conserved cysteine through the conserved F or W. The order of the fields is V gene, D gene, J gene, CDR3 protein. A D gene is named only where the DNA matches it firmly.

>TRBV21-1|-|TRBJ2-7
CASSNSIIWDRTYEQYF
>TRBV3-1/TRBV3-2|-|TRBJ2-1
CASSLSGTYNEQFF
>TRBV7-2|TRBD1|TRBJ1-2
CASTPSADRVIYGYTF
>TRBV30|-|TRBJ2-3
CAWSTQGTDTQYF
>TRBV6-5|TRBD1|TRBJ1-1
CASSYASWTGQEAFF
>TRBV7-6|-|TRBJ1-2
CASSLTPIEEGYTF
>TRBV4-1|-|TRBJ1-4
CASSQVDGEGEKLFF
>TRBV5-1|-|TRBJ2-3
CASSLGGKSTDTQYF
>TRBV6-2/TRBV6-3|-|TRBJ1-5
CASSEGYQPQHF
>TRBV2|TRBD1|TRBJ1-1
CASRTPGQGKNTEAFF
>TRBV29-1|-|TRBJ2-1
CSVEGGEDYSGGSSYNEQFF
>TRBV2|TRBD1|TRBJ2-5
CAARAGGGETQYF
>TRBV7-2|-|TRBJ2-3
CASSSSRTADTQYF
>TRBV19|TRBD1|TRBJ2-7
CADSGTDEQYF
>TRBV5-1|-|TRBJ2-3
CASSLALSDTQYF
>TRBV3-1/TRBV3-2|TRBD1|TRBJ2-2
CASSQVTGVTGELFF
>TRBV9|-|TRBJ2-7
CASIPRGPSPYEQYF
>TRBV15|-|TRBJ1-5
CATSGGVGNQPQHF
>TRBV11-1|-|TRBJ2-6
CASSLGRTSGANVLTF
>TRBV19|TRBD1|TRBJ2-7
CASSLTGGAYEQYF
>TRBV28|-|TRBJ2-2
CASSLLGGMNTGELFF
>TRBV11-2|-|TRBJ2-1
CASSLGGEQFF
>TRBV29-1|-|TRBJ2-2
CSVVGANTGELFF
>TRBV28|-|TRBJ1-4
CASSLFRGRLFF
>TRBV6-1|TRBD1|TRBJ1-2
CASSDLGQGRDYGYTF
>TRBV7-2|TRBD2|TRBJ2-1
CASSPGVAGVPSSYNEQFF
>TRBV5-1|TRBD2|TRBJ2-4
CASSSGLAGLKNIQYF